One sample yielded the 25 T cell receptor beta chains listed below, sequenced in a study of T cell responses to AZD1222 COVID-19 vaccine. The protocol was immunoSEQ multiplex PCR, while the TCRdb copy is restricted to in-frame clones and leaves out a portion. This table holds some 200,000 clones, about 89% found once. The source material was peripheral blood, sampled 28 days after the second AZD1222 dose. These receptors were taken from an adult who received the AZD1222 COVID-19 vaccine.

V gene TRBV28 combines with J gene TRBJ1-4; D is unresolved. The ends were cut back, 5 bases at V and 4 bases at J, with 17 bases in the middle. Germline-derived CDR1 and CDR2 are MDHEN and SYDVKM. CDR3 size: 16 residues. In DNA form, the CDR3 reads TGTGCCAGCAGTCCAAGCACGACGGTTATTAATGAAAAACTGTTTTTT. Encoded protein: CASSPSTTVINEKLFF.

As to this clone: The sample holds other DNA sequences that translate to the same CDR3. The V and J genes are TRBV12-3 or TRBV12-4 and TRBJ1-2; D is uncertain. Trimming pared 3 bases from V and 2 bases from J, leaving 7 bases between. The CDR3 sequence is 13 residues long. The chain's CDR3 is CASSLEGNYGYTF. The CDR3 nucleotides are TGTGCCAGCAGTTTGGAGGGAAACTATGGCTACACCTTC.

V and J are TRBV9 and TRBJ2-5; TRBD1 agrees at 9 bases. This CDR3 spans 13 amino acids. Looked up from germline, CDR1 is SGDLS and CDR2 is YYNGEE. Trimming cost V 4 bases and J 5 bases; bases outside gene matches: 3. The CDR3 is CASSLTGGETQYF. The CDR3 nucleotides read TGTGCCAGCAGCTTGACAGGGGGGGAGACCCAGTACTTC.

The V gene is TRBV5-8, the J gene TRBJ1-2; a weak D match, TRBD1 (5 bases). V was trimmed by 2 bases and J by 10 bases, leaving 15 bases between them. Germline CDR1 reads SGHTS; CDR2 reads YDEGEE. The CDR3 loop spans 13 amino acids. The CDR3 reads CASSFSWGGDYTF. The CDR3 nucleotides read TGTGCCAGCAGCTTTTCGTGGGGGGGAGACTACACCTTC.

The V gene is TRBV28, the J gene TRBJ1-2; the D is unclear. V was trimmed by 3 bases and J by 4 bases, leaving 33 bases between them. CDR3 length: 21 amino acids. Germline assignment: CDR1 MDHEN and CDR2 SYDVKM. CDR3 amino acids: CASSLLAPLETPSDISYGYTF. The CDR3 region has the DNA TGTGCCAGCAGTTTGCTTGCCCCCTTAGAGACCCCAAGCGACATAAGCTATGGCTACACCTTC.

The CDR3 region is CASSSPGNTIYF. The CDR3 nucleotides read TGTGCCAGCAGTTCCCCTGGAAACACCATATATTTT. The chain recombines TRBV6-5 with TRBJ1-3; no definite D call. The germline V gene has CDR1 MNHEY and CDR2 SVGAGI. Trimming shortened V by 4 bases and J by 2 bases, and 3 bases separated the two germline ends. This CDR3 has 12 amino acids.

The rearrangement uses TRBV4-3 and TRBJ2-2, with 8 bases fitting TRBD2. The germline CDR1 and CDR2 sequences are LGHNA and YSLEER. The CDR3 totals 16 residues. Trimming removed 4 bases from V and 5 bases from J; junction bases left unmatched: 9. CDR3 loop: CASSPSSGSSTGELFF. In DNA, the CDR3 is TGCGCCAGCAGCCCCTCAAGCGGGAGTTCTACCGGGGAGCTGTTTTTT.

The chain recombines TRBV28 with TRBJ1-1, with unresolved D. V lost 3 bases to trimming and J lost 2 bases, with 13 bases between them. This CDR3 has 15 amino acids. CDR1 and CDR2 from the germline V gene are MDHEN and SYDVKM. As DNA, the CDR3 is TGTGCCAGCAGTTTCAAACCAGACCGCAACACTGAAGCTTTCTTT. Amino acid sequence: CASSFKPDRNTEAFF.

This clone turned up a few times. The chain uses TRBV24-1 and TRBJ1-5; D call uncertain. V was pared by 3 bases and J by 7 bases, with 9 bases between. The CDR3 consists of 13 residues. CDR1 KGHDR and CDR2 SFDVKD come from the germline V gene. CDR3 residues: CATSDRKGQPQHF. CDR3 nucleotide sequence: TGTGCCACCAGTGATCGGAAAGGACAGCCCCAGCATTTT.

The chain joins TRBV5-6 to TRBJ1-3; 7 positions agree with TRBD1. CDR3 length: 16 amino acids. Germline loops: CDR1 SGHDT, CDR2 YYEEEE. J lost 2 bases, V lost 4 bases, and 9 bases had no gene match. Here the CDR3 reads CASSIRTGRAGNTIYF. The CDR3 DNA reads as TGTGCCAGCAGCATCCGGACAGGCCGGGCTGGAAACACCATATATTTT. Full variable domain (rest looked up from reference TRBV5-6 and TRBJ1-3): DAGVTQSPTHLIKTRGQQVTLRCSPKSGHDTVSWYQQALGQGPQFIFQYYEEEERQRGNFPDRFSGHQFPNYSSELNVNALLLGDSALYLCASSIRTGRAGNTIYFGEGSWLTVV.

This rearrangement joins TRBV5-1 to TRBJ2-7; 8 nucleotides align to TRBD1. The germline V gene has CDR1 SGHRS and CDR2 YFSETQ. The CDR3 totals 14 residues. V gave up 4 bases and J gave up 5 bases; unmatched junction bases: 8. The CDR3 DNA reads as TGCGCCAGCAGCGCAGGACAGGGAAGGAACGAGCAGTACTTC. Its protein product is CASSAGQGRNEQYF.

V and J are TRBV6-2 or TRBV6-3 and TRBJ1-5; TRBD1 is a possible D gene (6 bases). The V end lost 5 bases, the J end lost 5 bases, and 16 bases lay between the germline ends. CDR3 length: 15 amino acids. Germline V gene sequence: CDR1 MNHEY, CDR2 SVGEGT. The CDR3 region is CASSRWGGGDQPQHF. The CDR3 DNA follows: TGTGCCAGCAGTAGGTGGGGAGGGGGAGATCAGCCCCAGCATTTT.

Note on this clone: This CDR3 is also generated by other DNA sequences in the sample. V is TRBV12-3 or TRBV12-4 and J is TRBJ1-1; D ambiguous. The V gene lost 3 bases and the J gene lost 2 bases, with 4 bases spanning the gap. The CDR3 consists of 12 residues. CDR3 protein: CASSFGNTEAFF. CDR3 nucleotide sequence: TGTGCCAGCAGTTTCGGAAACACTGAAGCTTTCTTT.

The chain recombines TRBV5-1 with TRBJ1-2; D gene ambiguous. CDR1 is SGHRS, CDR2 YFSETQ, per germline. The germline V and J ends were trimmed by 0 bases and 3 bases, with 6 bases remaining between them. The CDR3 sequence is 13 residues long. The CDR3 DNA reads TGCGCCAGCAGCTTGGACGGTGACTATGGCTACACCTTC. Its translation is CASSLDGDYGYTF.

The CDR3 DNA follows: TGTGCCAGCAGCGCCTCAGTTCGCGGTGTAGATACGCAGTATTTT. This encodes CASSASVRGVDTQYF. The chain has TRBV9 and TRBJ2-3; no definite D call. The CDR3 totals 15 residues. CDR1 and CDR2 from the germline V gene are SGDLS and YYNGEE. V was cut by 3 bases and J by 5 bases, with 16 bases left in between.

The gene calls are TRBV5-1 and TRBJ2-7; D is uncertain. The CDR3 extends over 14 amino acids. Germline CDR1 reads SGHRS; CDR2 reads YFSETQ. Trimming removed 2 bases at V and 3 bases at J, with 12 bases between. The CDR3, as DNA: TGCGCCAGCAGCTTAGGGCTGAGGAGCTACGAGCAGTACTTC. Translating it yields CASSLGLRSYEQYF.

The rearrangement links TRBV19 to TRBJ2-3; 11 nucleotides align to TRBD2. The CDR3 has 17 residues. Germline trimming cut 3 bases from V and 4 bases from J; bases unmatched to any gene: 9. Germline V gives CDR1 LNHDA, CDR2 SQIVND (reference sequence). The CDR3 protein is CASSIDRLAGRADTQYF. The CDR3 bases are TGTGCCAGTAGTATCGACAGACTAGCGGGACGGGCAGATACGCAGTATTTT.

The chain recombines TRBV28 with TRBJ1-2, with 9 bases fitting TRBD1. V was clipped by 5 bases and J by 6 bases; unmatched bases: 10. CDR1 is MDHEN, CDR2 SYDVKM, per germline. This CDR3 contains 15 residues. The CDR3 loop is CASSPADRGIHGYTF. The CDR3 coding sequence is TGTGCCAGCAGTCCAGCGGACAGGGGAATTCATGGCTACACCTTC.

This chain joins TRBV11-1 and TRBJ1-1; D may be TRBD1 (6 bases). Germline CDR1 and CDR2: SGHAT and FQDESV (reference sequence). The CDR3 is 15 residues long. V was pared by 2 bases and J by 2 bases, with 12 bases between. For the CDR3, the DNA is TGTGCCAGCAGCTTATCAGCAGGGGCAAACACTGAAGCTTTCTTT. It codes for CASSLSAGANTEAFF.

The chain joins TRBV15 to TRBJ2-3; TRBD2 agrees at 11 bases. Trimming took 11 bases from V and 0 from J; bases not matched to a gene: 4. Germline V gene sequence: CDR1 LNHNV, CDR2 YYDKDF (reference sequence). The CDR3 sequence is 14 residues long. Written as DNA, the CDR3 is TGTGCCGTTAGCGGGGGGGCTAGCACAGATACGCAGTATTTT. Encoded protein: CAVSGGASTDTQYF.

The genes are TRBV19 and TRBJ1-2; tentative D call: TRBD1 (6 bases). CDR1 and CDR2 (germline): LNHDA, SQIVND (reference sequence). The V end lost 4 bases, the J end lost 2 bases, and 8 bases lay between the germline ends. The CDR3 is made up of 13 amino acids. In DNA, the CDR3 is TGTGCCAGTAGTACCACAGGGAACTATGGCTACACCTTC. Its protein is CASSTTGNYGYTF.

This clone was observed a single time. The chain has TRBV5-4 and TRBJ2-1; weak D call: TRBD1 (6 bases). Trimming cost V 1 base and J 3 bases, with 11 bases left between them. Germline lookup yields CDR1 SGHNT and CDR2 YYREEE (reference sequence). The CDR3 has 15 amino acids. In DNA, the CDR3 is TGTGCCAGCAGCTTGCGCCAGGGGCACTACAATGAGCAGTTCTTC. This sequence encodes CASSLRQGHYNEQFF.

The genes are TRBV2 and TRBJ1-2, with D possibly matching TRBD1 (5 bases). Germline values: CDR1 SNHLY, CDR2 FYNNEI. There are 14 residues in the CDR3. V lost 1 base, J lost 4 bases, and 10 bases lay in between. CDR3 coding DNA: TGTGCCAGCAGTGAAGAGGGGAGTAGCTATGGCTACACCTTC. Residues: CASSEEGSSYGYTF.

This rearrangement joins TRBV4-1 to TRBJ1-1; unclear D gene. Germline V gene data show CDR1 as MGHRA and CDR2 as YSYEKL. The V gene lost 1 base and the J gene lost 11 bases, with 8 bases spanning the gap. The CDR3 extends over 11 amino acids. The CDR3 DNA reads as TGCGCCAGCAGCCAAGGGCCCTGGGCTTTCTTT. This translates into CASSQGPWAFF.

V and J are TRBV14 and TRBJ2-7; 13 bases line up with TRBD2. From germline, CDR1 is SGHDN and CDR2 FVKESK. Trimming at V came to 6 bases and at J to 3 bases, leaving 8 bases not matched to a gene. The CDR3 runs 16 residues. CDR3 sequence (DNA): TGTGCCAGCAGTCTACCGGGACTAGCGGGACGCTACGAGCAGTACTTC. This codes for CASSLPGLAGRYEQYF.